The clone carrying this TCR beta chain was seen many times. Germline CDR1 MNHNY, CDR2 SVGAGI (reference sequence). V lost 0 bases and J 8 bases, leaving 8 bases between the germline ends. There are 13 residues in the CDR3. This sample is part of a study of T cells in Graves' hyperthyroidism and ophthalmopathy. RNA transcripts gave rise to amplified TCR beta CDR3 regions. HTBI primers were used for first-round RT-PCR of the TCR CDR3. One entry per CDR3 protein, called by TCRdb with MiXCR from the multiplex PCR reads. The sample has 550,000 to 600,000 distinct CDR3 sequences, over 12% seen once. Sequencing used blood. This chain connects TRBV6-6 to TRBJ2-1; D might be TRBD1 or TRBD2, each matching 5 bases. The receptor was derived from a woman under 30 with Graves' ophthalmopathy. CDR3 nucleotide sequence: TGTGCCAGCAGTTACTCGGGACGGGATGAGCAGTTCTTC. This translates into CASSYSGRDEQFF.